The 31 T cell receptor beta chains given below trace back to one sample, sequenced in a study of blood T cell repertoires in COVID-19. Sequenced by immunoSEQ multiplex PCR; TCRdb stores in-frame clones only, minus some. The data contain 150,000 to 180,000 clones, about 89% of them singletons. The sample taken for sequencing was peripheral blood. These receptors originate from a man over 45 with acute or convalescent COVID-19.

CDR3 residues: CASRGMNTEAFF. Written as DNA, the CDR3 is TGTGCCAGCAGGGGCATGAACACTGAAGCTTTCTTT. The V gene is TRBV5-6, the J gene TRBJ1-1; unclear D gene. This CDR3 is 12 amino acids long. Germline assignment: CDR1 SGHDT and CDR2 YYEEEE. The ends were cut back, 5 bases at V and 0 bases at J, with 5 bases in the middle. Full variable domain (remainder filled in from reference TRBV5-6 and TRBJ1-1): DAGVTQSPTHLIKTRGQQVTLRCSPKSGHDTVSWYQQALGQGPQFIFQYYEEEERQRGNFPDRFSGHQFPNYSSELNVNALLLGDSALYLCASRGMNTEAFFGQGTRLTVV.

This chain links TRBV6-5 with TRBJ1-6; D gene uncertain. CDR1 and CDR2 from the germline V gene are MNHEY and SVGAGI. Trimming pared 6 bases from V and 8 bases from J, leaving 17 bases between. The CDR3 extends over 15 amino acids. CDR3 amino acids: CASSLTEIGDSPLHF. In DNA, the CDR3 is TGTGCCAGCAGCCTTACAGAAATCGGGGATTCACCCCTCCACTTT.

The genes are TRBV15 and TRBJ1-2, with 8 positions matching TRBD1. Germline CDR1 and CDR2: LNHNV and YYDKDF (reference sequence). This CDR3 region has 14 residues. Unmatched junction bases numbered 0, after V lost 1 base and J lost 2 bases. The chain's CDR3 is CATSRGDRNYGYTF. Written as DNA, the CDR3 is TGTGCCACCAGCAGAGGGGACAGGAACTATGGCTACACCTTC.

The J gene is TRBJ1-5, the V gene TRBV7-2; D possibly corresponds to TRBD1 (5 bases). This CDR3 has 14 residues. The V and J ends lost 4 bases and 0 bases respectively, with 7 bases between them. Looked up from germline, CDR1 is SGHTA and CDR2 is FQGNSA. For the CDR3, the DNA is TGTGCCAGCAGCTCCGACAGTAGCAATCAGCCCCAGCATTTT. This translates into CASSSDSSNQPQHF.

The chain recombines TRBV7-2 with TRBJ1-1, with TRBD1 matching over 8 bases. V trimming: 5 bases; J trimming: 3 bases; junction bases outside the gene matches: 11. CDR3 length: 16 amino acids. Germline V CDR1 and CDR2: SGHTA, FQGNSA. The CDR3 is CASSPASGGWYTEAFF. The CDR3 nucleotides are TGTGCCAGCAGCCCGGCCTCAGGGGGCTGGTACACTGAAGCTTTCTTT.

This chain joins TRBV30 and TRBJ2-7, with TRBD2 identical over 12 bases. V dropped 1 base and J dropped 7; count of bases not matched to a gene: 11. CDR1 is GTSNPN and CDR2 is SVGIG in the germline V gene (reference sequence). The length of the CDR3 is 16 residues. The CDR3: CAWSGLAGAGLGEQYF. The CDR3 nucleotides are TGTGCCTGGAGTGGACTAGCGGGAGCCGGGCTGGGTGAGCAGTACTTC.

This chain joins TRBV6-5 and TRBJ2-3, with 7 bases that match TRBD1. Germline CDR1 and CDR2: MNHEY and SVGAGI. V gave up 5 bases and J gave up 8 bases; unmatched junction bases: 10. This CDR3 is 14 amino acids long. In DNA, the CDR3 is TGTGCCAGCAGTCAGGACAGGCGACAAGCTACGCAGTATTTT. As protein: CASSQDRRQATQYF.

This clone has just a few counts. The chain uses TRBV19 and TRBJ1-1; 11 positions agree with TRBD1. The CDR3 totals 14 residues. Germline CDR1 reads LNHDA; CDR2 reads SQIVND (reference sequence). V shed 7 bases, J shed 6 bases, and the junction held 7 bases outside the gene matches. The CDR3, as DNA: TGTGCCAGTAAGGACGGACAGGGGGCTGCTGAAGCTTTCTTT. The encoded protein is CASKDGQGAAEAFF.

The V gene is TRBV10-3, the J gene TRBJ2-3; 7 positions agree with TRBD2. The V segment lost 5 bases and the J segment 2 bases; nucleotides outside the gene matches: 4. In germline, CDR1 is ENHRY, CDR2 SYGVKD. The CDR3 totals 14 residues. The CDR3 DNA follows: TGTGCCATCAGTCCAGCGGGGACCACAGATACGCAGTATTTT. Translated: CAISPAGTTDTQYF.

As to this clone: At one end, the junction sequence differs from germline, possibly due to a read error. The rearrangement joins TRBV9 to TRBJ2-7, with D perhaps TRBD2 (7 bases). Germline loops: CDR1 SGDLS, CDR2 YYNGEE. This CDR3 contains 17 residues. CDR3 sequence: CARSVGGGGIRSYEQYF. DNA for the CDR3: TGTGCCCGCAGCGTAGGGGGGGGAGGGATAAGGTCCTACGAGCAGTACTTC.

The chain couples TRBV2 to TRBJ1-2; 7 nucleotides match TRBD1. With 2 bases clipped from V and 3 bases from J, the junction kept 3 bases outside the gene matches. The CDR3 has 14 residues. Germline CDR1 is SNHLY and CDR2 is FYNNEI. The CDR3 nucleotides are TGTGCCAGCAGTGAATACAGGGGCGACTATGGCTACACCTTC. Translation gives CASSEYRGDYGYTF.

This sequence joins TRBV2 and TRBJ2-7; D call uncertain. Trimming took off 1 base at V and 0 bases at J, with 4 bases between the two ends. Germline lookup yields CDR1 SNHLY and CDR2 FYNNEI. The CDR3 length is 13 residues. DNA of the CDR3: TGTGCCAGCAGTGAAGGGGCCTCCTACGAGCAGTACTTC. Protein product: CASSEGASYEQYF.

V gene TRBV6-6 combines with J gene TRBJ1-2; the match to TRBD1 covers 7 bases. V was clipped by 5 bases and J by 2 bases; unmatched bases: 5. Germline-derived CDR1 and CDR2 are MNHNY and SVGAGI (reference sequence). CDR3 length: 14 residues. CDR3 loop: CASSTPTGNYGYTF. CDR3 bases: TGTGCCAGCAGTACGCCGACAGGGAACTATGGCTACACCTTC.

V gene TRBV27 combines with J gene TRBJ1-4, with a weak D call TRBD1 (6 bases). V gave up 5 bases and J gave up 5 bases, with 15 bases separating them. This CDR3 is built from 15 residues. The germline V gene has CDR1 MNHEY and CDR2 SMNVEV (reference sequence). The CDR3 region is CASSASRGINEKLFF. CDR3 nucleotide sequence: TGTGCCAGCAGTGCCTCCAGGGGAATCAATGAAAAACTGTTTTTT.

The gene calls are TRBV19 and TRBJ1-6; D ambiguous. The CDR3 runs 16 residues. Trimming removed 5 bases from V and 1 base from J, with 12 bases in between. CDR1 is LNHDA, CDR2 SQIVND, per germline (reference sequence). This CDR3 is CASSPTRGSYNSPLHF. CDR3 sequence (DNA): TGTGCCAGTAGTCCCACACGAGGATCCTATAATTCACCCCTCCACTTT.

The J gene is TRBJ1-2, the V gene TRBV27; 8 nucleotides agree with TRBD1. V was pared by 2 bases and J by 0 bases, with 2 bases of the junction left unmatched. CDR1 MNHEY and CDR2 SMNVEV come from the germline V gene (reference sequence). The CDR3 length is 15 residues. CDR3 DNA: TGTGCCAGCAGTTTAGGGACAGGTCCTAACTATGGCTACACCTTC. Translating gives CASSLGTGPNYGYTF.

This chain links TRBV7-6 with TRBJ2-2, with D tentatively TRBD1 (5 bases). Per germline, CDR1 SGHVS and CDR2 FNYEAQ. V was pared by 1 base and J by 1 base, with 19 bases between. The CDR3 length is 19 residues. The CDR3 sequence: CASSLGAGQFLLNTGELFF. The CDR3, as DNA: TGTGCCAGCAGCTTAGGGGCAGGGCAGTTTCTCCTGAACACCGGGGAGCTGTTTTTT.

This clone was detected once. The rearrangement links TRBV9 to TRBJ1-2; D is unclear. The CDR3 spans 15 residues. Between the trimmed V and J ends, which lost 3 bases and 4 bases, there was a span of 16 bases. Germline assignment: CDR1 SGDLS and CDR2 YYNGEE. The CDR3 DNA reads as TGTGCCAGCAGCGCACTAAACCCACGCATCTATGGCTACACCTTC. This gives the protein CASSALNPRIYGYTF.

DNA of the CDR3: TGTGCCAGCAGCGCTACCCAGGAGGAAGGTGGCTACACCTTC. It encodes CASSATQEEGGYTF. V and J are TRBV3-1 (or the pseudogene TRBV3-2) and TRBJ1-2; no reliable D call. V lost 5 bases and J lost 7, with 17 bases in between. Germline loops: CDR1 LGHDT, CDR2 YNNKEL (reference sequence). The CDR3 spans 14 residues.

This rearrangement joins TRBV6-2 or TRBV6-3 to TRBJ1-1; D is uncertain. Germline V gene lookup returns CDR1 MNHEY and CDR2 SVGEGT. The CDR3 runs to 14 residues. Trimming cost V 3 bases and J 0 bases, with 8 bases left between them. CDR3 protein: CASSYREMNTEAFF. The CDR3 DNA is TGTGCCAGCAGTTATAGGGAGATGAACACTGAAGCTTTCTTT.

The genes are TRBV5-1 and TRBJ2-7; 11 bases line up with TRBD2. This CDR3 spans 15 amino acids. V was pared by 3 bases and J by 5 bases, with 7 bases of the junction left unmatched. CDR1 SGHRS and CDR2 YFSETQ come from the germline V gene. CDR3 DNA: TGCGCCAGCAGCTCAGGACTAGCGGGCCCCGACGAGCAGTACTTC. Amino acid sequence: CASSSGLAGPDEQYF. The full variable domain, in which reference TRBV5-1 and TRBJ2-7 provide the parts outside the CDR3, is KAGVTQTPRYLIKTRGQQVTLSCSPISGHRSVSWYQQTPGQGLQFLFEYFSETQRNKGNFPGRFSGRQFSNSRSEMNVSTLELGDSALYLCASSSGLAGPDEQYFGPGTRLTVT.

The rearrangement joins TRBV5-1 to TRBJ2-1; 10 bases are a match to TRBD1. This CDR3 spans 16 amino acids. J lost 4 bases, V lost 3 bases, and 7 bases had no gene match. Per germline, CDR1 SGHRS and CDR2 YFSETQ. DNA of the CDR3: TGCGCCAGCAGCTCCCTCTTGGGACAGGGGTACAATGAGCAGTTCTTC. This encodes CASSSLLGQGYNEQFF.

J is TRBJ1-2 and V is TRBV20-1; tentative D call: TRBD1 (5 bases). The germline V gene encodes CDR1 DFQATT and CDR2 SNEGSKA (reference sequence). Between the trimmed V and J ends, which lost 3 bases and 4 bases, there was a span of 15 bases. The CDR3 contains 14 residues. CDR3 in amino acids: CSASSQDRPYGYTF. The CDR3 region has the DNA TGCAGTGCTAGTTCCCAAGACAGACCCTATGGCTACACCTTC.

The genes are TRBV5-1 and TRBJ2-2; D possibly corresponds to TRBD2 (6 bases). Germline lookup yields CDR1 SGHRS and CDR2 YFSETQ. CDR3 length: 15 amino acids. With 5 bases removed from V and 6 bases from J, the gap between germline ends came to 17 bases. The CDR3 sequence is CASRDGAGNSGELFF. As DNA, the CDR3 is TGCGCCAGCAGAGATGGGGCGGGGAATTCCGGGGAGCTGTTTTTT.

The CDR3 protein is CASAELLAKNIQYF. CDR3 DNA sequence: TGTGCCAGCGCGGAACTACTAGCCAAAAACATTCAGTACTTC. The gene calls are TRBV28 and TRBJ2-4; no firm D call. Germline CDR1 is MDHEN and CDR2 is SYDVKM. V lost 8 bases to trimming and J lost 0 bases, with 11 bases between them. CDR3 length: 14 residues.

In its sample, this clone was seen once. This chain links TRBV28 with TRBJ2-1; TRBD1 matches 8 bases. CDR3 length: 17 amino acids. The germline V gene has CDR1 MDHEN and CDR2 SYDVKM. Trimming removed 4 bases from V and 2 bases from J; junction bases left unmatched: 10. The CDR3 DNA sequence: TGTGCCAGCAGTTACGCGAACACAGGGGGGCCCTACAATGAGCAGTTCTTC. This sequence encodes CASSYANTGGPYNEQFF.

The V gene is TRBV9, the J gene TRBJ2-3, with TRBD2 matching over 11 bases. J gave up 5 bases and V 2 bases, and 4 bases lay outside the gene matches. The V gene's germline CDR1 is SGDLS and CDR2 YYNGEE. There are 15 residues in the CDR3. CDR3 sequence (DNA): TGTGCCAGCAGCGTCGTAGCGGGGGGGCGAGATACGCAGTATTTT. Its translation: CASSVVAGGRDTQYF. Combining the CDR3 with reference TRBV9 and TRBJ2-3 gives the whole variable domain DSGVTQTPKHLITATGQRVTLRCSPRSGDLSVYWYQQSLDQGLQFLIQYYNGEERAKGNILERFSAQQFPDLHSELNLSSLELGDSALYFCASSVVAGGRDTQYFGPGTRLTVL.

In DNA, the CDR3 is TGTGCCAGCAGCTCTCAGGGGCCCTACGAGCAGTACGTC. Translation gives CASSSQGPYEQYV. The chain links TRBV6-5 to TRBJ2-7; the D gene is possibly TRBD1 (6 bases). Germline CDR1 reads MNHEY; CDR2 reads SVGAGI. The CDR3 covers 13 residues. Trimming shortened V by 6 bases and J by 2 bases, and 11 bases separated the two germline ends.

The chain uses TRBV19 and TRBJ1-1; 7 bases agree with TRBD1. CDR1 is LNHDA, CDR2 SQIVND, per germline (reference sequence). J lost 4 bases, V lost 4 bases, and 24 bases had no gene match. CDR3 length: 20 amino acids. In DNA, the CDR3 is TGTGCCAGTAGTAAAGGACAGGCCCTCCTTTTAACACCCGGGGGCACTGAAGCTTTCTTT. Translation gives CASSKGQALLLTPGGTEAFF.

This clone was detected only once. V gene TRBV28 combines with J gene TRBJ2-7, with 11 bases that match TRBD1. The germline CDR1 and CDR2 sequences are MDHEN and SYDVKM. The CDR3 totals 18 residues. V was clipped by 5 bases and J by 0 bases; unmatched bases: 12. CDR3 coding DNA: TGTGCCAGCAGTCCCCCCGGACAGGGGGCATATATCTCCTACGAGCAGTACTTC. Its translation: CASSPPGQGAYISYEQYF.

As concerns this clone: The sample contains more than one DNA sequence encoding this CDR3. This rearrangement joins TRBV18 to TRBJ1-1; perhaps TRBD1 as D (5 bases). This CDR3 is 14 amino acids long. Germline V CDR1 and CDR2: KGHSH, LQKENI. The V and J ends lost 2 bases and 1 base respectively, with 8 bases between them. CDR3 coding DNA: TGTGCCAGCTCACCAGGGCAGGGGAACACTGAAGCTTTCTTT. Its protein product is CASSPGQGNTEAFF.